The 20 T cell receptor beta chains below all came from one sample that was sequenced in a study of cytomegalovirus exposure and HLA in healthy donors. Use of 60 Vbeta and 13 Jbeta primers characterized the PCR. The table came from immunoSEQ multiplex PCR; TCRdb's copy has only in-frame clones and leaves some out. The repertoire consists of 150,000 to 200,000 clones, with about 70% occurring once and the leading ten covering 1.5% to 2%. Sequenced: PBMCs. All receptors come from a woman in her twenties or thirties in good health and CMV-seronegative.

This clone was observed a handful of times. The same CDR3 arises from other DNA sequences in this sample as well. This chain links TRBV5-1 with TRBJ1-2; 7 nucleotides match TRBD1. Germline loops: CDR1 SGHRS, CDR2 YFSETQ. The CDR3 totals 14 residues. V gave up 0 bases and J gave up 2 bases; unmatched junction bases: 1. The CDR3 loop is CASSLATGNYGYTF. CDR3 in DNA: TGCGCCAGCAGCTTGGCGACAGGGAACTATGGCTACACCTTC. The full variable domain, in which reference TRBV5-1 and TRBJ1-2 provide the parts outside the CDR3, is KAGVTQTPRYLIKTRGQQVTLSCSPISGHRSVSWYQQTPGQGLQFLFEYFSETQRNKGNFPGRFSGRQFSNSRSEMNVSTLELGDSALYLCASSLATGNYGYTFGSGTRLTVV.

This chain joins TRBV30 and TRBJ2-7, with D possibly TRBD1 on 7 matching bases. This CDR3 is built from 13 residues. Per germline, CDR1 GTSNPN and CDR2 SVGIG (reference sequence). Trimming removed 8 bases from V and 3 bases from J, with 17 bases in between. The CDR3 DNA is TGTGCCCAGGGGGACGGGGGCGACTACGAGCAGTACTTC. Protein product: CAQGDGGDYEQYF.

This clone appeared a few times. The chain uses TRBV7-2 and TRBJ1-5, with 8 bases aligning to TRBD1. Germline CDR1 is SGHTA and CDR2 is FQGNSA. Trimming removed 5 bases from V and 7 bases from J; junction bases left unmatched: 4. CDR3 size: 13 residues. The CDR3 is CASSPGQGQPQHF. CDR3 DNA sequence: TGTGCCAGCAGCCCCGGACAGGGACAGCCCCAGCATTTT. The whole variable domain, remainder taken from reference TRBV7-2 and TRBJ1-5, is GAGVSQSPSNKVTEKGKDVELRCDPISGHTALYWYRQSLGQGLEFLIYFQGNSAPDKSGLPSDRFSAERTGGSVSTLTIQRTQQEDSAVYLCASSPGQGQPQHFGDGTRLSIL.

This chain links TRBV4-1 with TRBJ2-7; TRBD1 matches at 7 bases. Germline V CDR1 and CDR2: MGHRA, YSYEKL. V gave up 3 bases and J gave up 4 bases; unmatched junction bases: 9. The CDR3 runs 15 residues. CDR3 sequence reads: CASSHGDRVSYEQYF. In nucleotides, the CDR3 is TGCGCCAGCAGCCATGGGGACAGAGTGTCTTACGAGCAGTACTTC.

The table lists this clone with a few counts. The genes are TRBV7-3 and TRBJ2-3; 7 positions agree with TRBD1. This CDR3 has 14 amino acids. V gave up 4 bases and J gave up 1 base; unmatched junction bases: 2. Germline assignment: CDR1 SGHTA and CDR2 FQGTGA. The CDR3 reads CASSSGQGTDTQYF. The CDR3 region has the DNA TGTGCCAGCAGCTCCGGACAGGGCACAGATACGCAGTATTTT.

This chain uses TRBV10-1 with TRBJ2-7, with 8 nucleotides matching TRBD2. CDR3 size: 17 residues. Germline assignment: CDR1 WNHNN and CDR2 SYGVQD (reference sequence). J gave up 5 bases and V 5 bases, and 17 bases lay outside the gene matches. The CDR3 nucleotides are TGCGCCAGCAGTTCCCGACGGGGGGGGATACTAAATCACGAGCAGTACTTC. This translates into CASSSRRGGILNHEQYF.

The table lists this clone with a few counts. V and J are TRBV9 and TRBJ1-1; 8 nucleotides line up with TRBD1. From germline, CDR1 is SGDLS and CDR2 YYNGEE. Trimming at V came to 5 bases and at J to 1 base, leaving 7 bases not matched to a gene. This CDR3 has 15 residues. Here the CDR3 DNA reads TGTGCCAGCAGTGGCCCCGACAGGGGGAACACTGAAGCTTTCTTT. Translated: CASSGPDRGNTEAFF.

The chain combines TRBV5-4 with TRBJ2-7, with TRBD2 matching 10 bases. This CDR3 comprises 16 residues. V trimming: 3 bases; J trimming: 6 bases; junction bases outside the gene matches: 12. In germline, CDR1 is SGHNT, CDR2 YYREEE (reference sequence). The CDR3 DNA is TGTGCCAGCAGCTCACCTAGCGGGGGACCTATTGCCGAGCAGTACTTC. Translation: CASSSPSGGPIAEQYF. The full variable domain, completed using reference TRBV5-4 and TRBJ2-7, is ETGVTQSPTHLIKTRGQQVTLRCSSQSGHNTVSWYQQALGQGPQFIFQYYREEENGRGNFPPRFSGLQFPNYSSELNVNALELDDSALYLCASSSPSGGPIAEQYFGPGTRLTVT.

The chain is built from TRBV6-1 and TRBJ1-5, with 7 positions matching TRBD1. V lost 2 bases to trimming and J lost 4 bases; unmatched junction nucleotides: 11. The CDR3 length is 17 residues. Germline V gene data show CDR1 as MNHNS and CDR2 as SASEGT. CDR3 sequence (DNA): TGTGCCAGCAGTGAAAAGGGGAGCAAACAGGGGAATCAGCCCCAGCATTTT. It is translated as CASSEKGSKQGNQPQHF.

J is TRBJ2-3 and V is TRBV7-8; possibly TRBD2 for D (6 bases). The CDR3 spans 12 residues. Per germline, CDR1 SGHVS and CDR2 FQNEAQ. Trimming removed 8 bases at V and 6 bases at J, with 12 bases between. CDR3 protein: CASLGGRDTQYF. CDR3 nucleotides: TGTGCCAGCCTCGGGGGTAGGGATACGCAGTATTTT. Drawing the rest from reference TRBV7-8 and TRBJ2-3, the complete variable domain is GAGVSQSPRYKVAKRGQDVALRCDPISGHVSLFWYQQALGQGPEFLTYFQNEAQLDKSGLPSDRFFAERPEGSVSTLKIQRTQQEDSAVYLCASLGGRDTQYFGPGTRLTVL.

The CDR3, as DNA: TGTGCCAGCAGCTTAGGGTCCGGGGACTATGGCTACACCTTC. Translated: CASSLGSGDYGYTF. This rearrangement joins TRBV7-9 to TRBJ1-2; D gene uncertain. The CDR3 sequence is 14 residues long. Germline V gene data show CDR1 as SEHNR and CDR2 as FQNEAQ (reference sequence). The V gene lost 1 base and the J gene lost 3 bases, with 9 bases spanning the gap.

Regarding this clone: In this CDR3 the conserved last residue, phenylalanine or tryptophan, is missing, so a read error is likely. It is unclear where the CDR3 begins or ends on the DNA, so no DNA is shown, and the CDR3 is as TCRdb lists it. The V call is TRBV21-1, the J call TRBJ2-3; the table's D gene call, TRBD2, was not cross checked with the DNA. TRBV21-1 is tagged as a pseudogene. Termini included, the CDR3 measures 8 amino acids. CDR3 region: CASSKPGE.

This clone occurred once. The chain combines TRBV7-2 with TRBJ1-2; 11 nucleotides line up with TRBD1. The V and J ends lost 5 bases and 3 bases, in that order; junction bases with no gene match: 5. The CDR3 spans 15 residues. Per germline, CDR1 SGHTA and CDR2 FQGNSA. CDR3 DNA sequence: TGTGCCAGCAGCCAAAGGACAGGGGGCGACTATGGCTACACCTTC. Encoded protein: CASSQRTGGDYGYTF.

V and J are TRBV27 and TRBJ1-5, with 9 bases matching TRBD1. The length of the CDR3 is 14 residues. V lost 3 bases, J lost 9 bases, and 6 bases stayed unmatched. Looked up from germline, CDR1 is MNHEY and CDR2 is SMNVEV (reference sequence). The CDR3 sequence is CASSLGQGSWPQHF. For the CDR3, the DNA is TGTGCCAGCAGTTTGGGACAGGGCTCCTGGCCCCAGCATTTT.

The chain carries TRBV5-6 and TRBJ2-1; the D gene is possibly TRBD2 (6 bases). CDR3 size: 17 residues. Between the trimmed V and J ends, which lost 2 bases and 8 bases, there was a span of 23 bases. Germline assignment: CDR1 SGHDT and CDR2 YYEEEE. In DNA form, the CDR3 reads TGTGCCAGCAGCTTTTTAACCGGGACTCAATTAGGGGATGAGCAGTTCTTC. This gives the protein CASSFLTGTQLGDEQFF.

The CDR3 DNA reads as TGTGCCAGCAGCTTACTCCCGCAACCCCGGTACGAGCAGTACTTC. Translated, it gives CASSLLPQPRYEQYF. V gene TRBV5-5 combines with J gene TRBJ2-7; no definite D call. The germline CDR1 and CDR2 sequences are SGHKS and YYEKEE (reference sequence). This CDR3 has 15 residues. Trimming pared 2 bases from V and 4 bases from J, leaving 16 bases between.

This sequence joins TRBV27 and TRBJ1-6; a possible D gene is TRBD1 (6 bases). The length of the CDR3 is 15 residues. Looked up from germline, CDR1 is MNHEY and CDR2 is SMNVEV (reference sequence). Trimming cost V 6 bases and J 10 bases, with 19 bases left between them. This CDR3 is CASRVQGRSDSPLHF. CDR3 nucleotides: TGTGCCAGCAGGGTACAGGGACGGTCTGACTCACCCCTCCACTTT.

The chain is built from TRBV18 and TRBJ2-5; maybe TRBD2 (5 bases). Germline assignment: CDR1 KGHSH and CDR2 LQKENI. This CDR3 has 15 amino acids. Trimming cost V 0 bases and J 2 bases, with 10 bases left between them. The CDR3 DNA sequence: TGTGCCAGCTCACCACCTGGGAGACCACAAGAGACCCAGTACTTC. As protein: CASSPPGRPQETQYF.

The CDR3 coding sequence is TGTGCCAGCAGCGCCCCCAGGACAGACTTGAACACCGGGGAGCTGTTTTTT. Protein: CASSAPRTDLNTGELFF. The genes are TRBV9 and TRBJ2-2, with D possibly TRBD1 on 6 matching bases. CDR1 and CDR2 from the germline V gene are SGDLS and YYNGEE. This CDR3 contains 17 residues. V shed 3 bases and J shed 1 base, with 16 bases lying between them.

The chain has TRBV18 and TRBJ2-1; 8 bases align to TRBD2. V was clipped by 5 bases and J by 8 bases; unmatched bases: 5. CDR1 and CDR2 from the germline V gene are KGHSH and LQKENI. This CDR3 is 13 amino acids long. CDR3 in amino acids: CASSGTSGDEQFF. CDR3 DNA sequence: TGTGCCAGCTCAGGGACTAGTGGCGATGAGCAGTTCTTC.